This paragraph covers one T cell receptor (beta chain) sequence. Its antigen is unidentified. In the same sample, other DNA sequences code for this CDR3. Profiled with immunoSEQ multiplex PCR; TCRdb holds only in-frame clones, not every one. Of 70,000 to 95,000 clones in the sample, roughly 89% were seen once. The data were taken from a study of T cell responses to AZD1222 COVID-19 vaccine. The CDR3 contains 14 residues. Germline CDR1 is LGHDT and CDR2 is YNNKEL (reference sequence). J lost 1 base, V lost 4 bases, and 3 bases had no gene match. Broader study findings: Spike-specific TCR repertoires showed rising breadth and depth after two AZD1222 doses. Clonal diversity was possibly underestimated; the donors were predominantly white British and more often female.

The TCR originated in an adult who received the AZD1222 COVID-19 vaccine. This sequence joins TRBV3-1 (or the pseudogene TRBV3-2) and TRBJ1-1, with TRBD1 identical over 7 bases. The specimen was peripheral blood, collected 28 days after the second AZD1222 dose. The CDR3 spells CASSRQGGNTEAFF. Written as DNA, the CDR3 is TGTGCCAGCAGCCGACAGGGTGGGAACACTGAAGCTTTCTTT.